The entry below gives a single T cell receptor beta chain sequence along with its context. The antigen is unknown. Looked up from germline, CDR1 is SGHTA and CDR2 is FQGNSA. The CDR3 contains 16 residues. The data are from a study of monozygotic twins with inflammatory bowel disease. Whole-study results and caveats: The co-twins with IBD showed lower TCRbeta diversity (inverse Simpson) than their healthy siblings. Other individuals had fewer clonotypes in common with IBD patients than with healthy twins, especially with disease activity. Concordance status among twins (concordant versus discordant) showed no link to repertoire similarity, possibly from limited power. Patient-specific immunosuppressive treatments may have made repertoires more variable.

TCRdb re-analyzed the 5' RACE reads; it lists each CDR3 protein once, without DNA. Its table lists approximately 390,000 distinct CDR3 sequences. V usage is TRBV7-2 and J usage is TRBJ2-7; the TRBD2 assignment by TCRdb is unverifiable without DNA. The material sequenced was blood. The receptor was isolated from a human donor with ulcerative colitis or Crohn's disease, or a healthy co-twin of an affected twin (not recorded which). The chain's CDR3 is CASSLEGAGGAYEQYF.